This entry lists 3 T cell receptor beta chains sequenced from one sample in a study of CD4 T cells in relation to SARS-CoV-2 and coronaviruses. Unexposed donor CD4+ T cells date from about 2011-2018, before the COVID-19 pandemic. Isolation of CD4+ T cells took place after about 10 days in culture. These TCRs are of unknown antigen specificity. Using immunoSEQ multiplex PCR, the repertoire was profiled, and TCRdb retains in-frame clones only, with some absent. The repertoire holds around 9,800 clones, with roughly 81% as singletons. Specimen: CD4+ T cells from PBMCs, cultured in vitro. These receptors originate from a human donor in good health.

The V call is TRBV19, the J call TRBJ1-1; D unresolved. Germline CDR1 is LNHDA and CDR2 is SQIVND (reference sequence). The CDR3 spans 14 residues. With 4 bases removed from V and 4 bases from J, the gap between germline ends came to 13 bases. The CDR3 loop reads CASSKQGKSTEAFF. CDR3 sequence (DNA): TGTGCCAGTAGTAAACAAGGGAAGAGCACTGAAGCTTTCTTT.

Only one count was recorded for this clone. The gene calls are TRBV18 and TRBJ1-1; 7 positions match TRBD1. This CDR3 comprises 15 residues. Trimming removed 5 bases from V and 4 bases from J; junction bases left unmatched: 10. CDR1 and CDR2 from the germline V gene are KGHSH and LQKENI. The CDR3 is CASSSQGQEGTEAFF. CDR3 bases: TGTGCCAGCTCATCACAAGGACAGGAGGGCACTGAAGCTTTCTTT.

The gene calls are TRBV9 and TRBJ1-1; D is possibly TRBD1 (6 bases). V dropped 3 bases and J dropped 11 bases, with 17 bases sitting between them. The CDR3 runs to 13 residues. CDR1 and CDR2 from the germline V gene are SGDLS and YYNGEE. CDR3 nucleotide sequence: TGTGCCAGCAGCGCCGGACAGTCCCCAGGGGCTTTCTTT. Its translation is CASSAGQSPGAFF. Full variable domain (missing parts from reference TRBV9 and TRBJ1-1): DSGVTQTPKHLITATGQRVTLRCSPRSGDLSVYWYQQSLDQGLQFLIQYYNGEERAKGNILERFSAQQFPDLHSELNLSSLELGDSALYFCASSAGQSPGAFFGQGTRLTVV.